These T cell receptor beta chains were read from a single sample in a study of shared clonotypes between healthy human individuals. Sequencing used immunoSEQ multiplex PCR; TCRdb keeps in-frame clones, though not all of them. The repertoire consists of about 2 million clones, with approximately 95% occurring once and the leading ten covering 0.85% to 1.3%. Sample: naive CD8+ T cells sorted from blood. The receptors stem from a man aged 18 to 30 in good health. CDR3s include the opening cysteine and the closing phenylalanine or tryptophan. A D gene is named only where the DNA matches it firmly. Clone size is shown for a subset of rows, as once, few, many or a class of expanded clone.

CDR3nt: TGCGCCAGCAGCTGGGACTCTTCCAGCTCCTACGAGCAGTACTTC
CDR3aa: CASSWDSSSSYEQYF
v_gene: TRBV5-1
abundance: NA
d_gene: NA
j_gene: TRBJ2-7

CDR3nt: TGTGCCAGCAGCTTGGCTAGCGGGGGGATATTCACAGATACGCAGTATTTT
CDR3aa: CASSLASGGIFTDTQYF
v_gene: TRBV13
abundance: NA
d_gene: TRBD2
j_gene: TRBJ2-3

CDR3nt: TGTGCCAGCAGTCTCGAGACACATAGCTCCTACGAGCAGTACTTC
CDR3aa: CASSLETHSSYEQYF
v_gene: TRBV11-2
abundance: NA
d_gene: NA
j_gene: TRBJ2-7

CDR3nt: TGTGCCAGCAGCTTAGGCGCGGGAAGCTCCTACAATGAGCAGTTCTTC
CDR3aa: CASSLGAGSSYNEQFF
v_gene: TRBV13
abundance: NA
d_gene: NA
j_gene: TRBJ2-1

CDR3nt: TGTGCCAGCAGCTTGGCGGTCCAAATTGGACAGACCTACGAGCAGTACTTC
CDR3aa: CASSLAVQIGQTYEQYF
v_gene: TRBV5-6
abundance: NA
d_gene: NA
j_gene: TRBJ2-7

CDR3nt: TGTGCCAGCAGCTTAAAGCCTTATACAGATACGCAGTATTTT
CDR3aa: CASSLKPYTDTQYF
v_gene: TRBV7-9
abundance: NA
d_gene: NA
j_gene: TRBJ2-3

CDR3nt: TGTGCCAGCAGTTTAGGTTTGCGGCCGACCCAAGAGACCCAGTACTTC
CDR3aa: CASSLGLRPTQETQYF
v_gene: TRBV27
abundance: NA
d_gene: NA
j_gene: TRBJ2-5

CDR3nt: TGTGCCAGCAGCCTAGGGGCACAGGTAAGGAACGAGCAGTACTTC
CDR3aa: CASSLGAQVRNEQYF
v_gene: TRBV7-2
abundance: few
d_gene: NA
j_gene: TRBJ2-7

CDR3nt: TGTGCCAGCAGCCACGTGCCAGAAGCGGGGGAAGAGACCCAGTACTTC
CDR3aa: CASSHVPEAGEETQYF
v_gene: TRBV11-2
abundance: once
d_gene: TRBD2
j_gene: TRBJ2-5

CDR3nt: TGTGCCAGCAGTTCACGACAGTTAACCTACGAGCAGTACTTC
CDR3aa: CASSSRQLTYEQYF
v_gene: TRBV27
abundance: NA
d_gene: NA
j_gene: TRBJ2-7

CDR3nt: TGTGCCAGCAGCGTAGGGACTAGCGGGGGGTACGAGCAGTACTTC
CDR3aa: CASSVGTSGGYEQYF
v_gene: TRBV9
abundance: NA
d_gene: TRBD2
j_gene: TRBJ2-7

CDR3nt: TGTGCCAGCAGCCCGGGGACTAGCGAGTTCTACGAGCAGTACTTC
CDR3aa: CASSPGTSEFYEQYF
v_gene: TRBV14
abundance: NA
d_gene: TRBD2
j_gene: TRBJ2-7

CDR3nt: TGTGCCAGCAGCTCCCGGACAGCCCCAGGTAGCTACACCTTC
CDR3aa: CASSSRTAPGSYTF
v_gene: TRBV7-8
abundance: NA
d_gene: NA
j_gene: TRBJ1-2

CDR3nt: TGTGCCAGTAGTATTGACAGGGGCTCTGGAAACACCATATATTTT
CDR3aa: CASSIDRGSGNTIYF
v_gene: TRBV19
abundance: NA
d_gene: TRBD1
j_gene: TRBJ1-3

CDR3nt: TGTGCCAGCAGTGAATCCCGGGACATCTCCTACGAGCAGTACTTC
CDR3aa: CASSESRDISYEQYF
v_gene: TRBV2
abundance: NA
d_gene: NA
j_gene: TRBJ2-7

CDR3nt: TGTGCCACCAGCACCCAGACAGGGGGCACTGAAGCTTTCTTT
CDR3aa: CATSTQTGGTEAFF
v_gene: TRBV15
abundance: NA
d_gene: TRBD1
j_gene: TRBJ1-1

CDR3nt: TGCGCCAGCAGCCAAGGTCAGATGAACTATGGCTACACCTTC
CDR3aa: CASSQGQMNYGYTF
v_gene: TRBV4-1
abundance: once
d_gene: NA
j_gene: TRBJ1-2

CDR3nt: TGCGCCAGCAGCCTGGGGGAGAGCTACGAGCAGTACTTC
CDR3aa: CASSLGESYEQYF
v_gene: TRBV4-1
abundance: NA
d_gene: NA
j_gene: TRBJ2-7

CDR3nt: TGTGCCAGCAGCTTTATGGGCCTAGCGGCAAGCTCCTACAATGAGCAGTTCTTC
CDR3aa: CASSFMGLAASSYNEQFF
v_gene: TRBV5-6
abundance: once
d_gene: TRBD2
j_gene: TRBJ2-1

CDR3nt: TGCGCCAGCAGCCCCTGGAATGACGGCATCAATGAGCAGTTCTTC
CDR3aa: CASSPWNDGINEQFF
v_gene: TRBV4-1
abundance: NA
d_gene: NA
j_gene: TRBJ2-1

CDR3nt: TGTGCCTGGACGGAAGGGGGAGGCTACACCTTC
CDR3aa: CAWTEGGGYTF
v_gene: TRBV30
abundance: NA
d_gene: NA
j_gene: TRBJ1-2

CDR3nt: TGCGCCAGCAGCCAAGGGGAAGCGGAGTTTTACAATGAGCAGTTCTTC
CDR3aa: CASSQGEAEFYNEQFF
v_gene: TRBV4-3
abundance: once
d_gene: NA
j_gene: TRBJ2-1

CDR3nt: TGTGCCAGCAGCCAGGGGACTAGCGGGAGCCATGAGCAGTTCTTC
CDR3aa: CASSQGTSGSHEQFF
v_gene: TRBV14
abundance: NA
d_gene: TRBD2
j_gene: TRBJ2-1

CDR3nt: TGTGCCAGCAGTTACTCGTCATCGATGAACACTGAAGCTTTCTTT
CDR3aa: CASSYSSSMNTEAFF
v_gene: TRBV6-6
abundance: NA
d_gene: NA
j_gene: TRBJ1-1

CDR3nt: TGTGCCAGCAGCTTGGAAACGTACGAGCAGTACTTC
CDR3aa: CASSLETYEQYF
v_gene: TRBV7-9
abundance: NA
d_gene: NA
j_gene: TRBJ2-7

CDR3nt: TGTGCCAGCAGGAGACAGGTCGGCTACGAGCAGTACTTC
CDR3aa: CASRRQVGYEQYF
v_gene: TRBV7-2
abundance: NA
d_gene: NA
j_gene: TRBJ2-7

CDR3nt: TGTGCCAGCAGATACAGCCACGAGCAGTACTTC
CDR3aa: CASRYSHEQYF
v_gene: TRBV6-1
abundance: NA
d_gene: NA
j_gene: TRBJ2-7

CDR3nt: TGCGCCAGCAGCCCCCCAGCGCGGGAAGGGGAGAATTCACCCCTCCACTTT
CDR3aa: CASSPPAREGENSPLHF
v_gene: TRBV4-1
abundance: NA
d_gene: NA
j_gene: TRBJ1-6

CDR3nt: TGTGCCAGCAGGCGACTAGCGGGGGGCAACGTCGGGGAGCTGTTTTTT
CDR3aa: CASRRLAGGNVGELFF
v_gene: TRBV27
abundance: NA
d_gene: TRBD2
j_gene: TRBJ2-2

CDR3nt: TGTGCCAGCAGTTTGGGGACAGGGGACACCGGGGAGCTGTTTTTT
CDR3aa: CASSLGTGDTGELFF
v_gene: TRBV27
abundance: NA
d_gene: TRBD1
j_gene: TRBJ2-2

CDR3nt: TGTGCCAGCAGCCTTGGGCCGCTCGAAGGGGGCTACGAGCAGTACTTC
CDR3aa: CASSLGPLEGGYEQYF
v_gene: TRBV9
abundance: NA
d_gene: NA
j_gene: TRBJ2-7

CDR3nt: TGTGCCAGTAGTATAGATGAGTACGAGCAGTACTTC
CDR3aa: CASSIDEYEQYF
v_gene: TRBV19
abundance: NA
d_gene: NA
j_gene: TRBJ2-7

CDR3nt: TGTGCCAGCAGTTTATCGGGCTGGGGCTCCTACGAGCAGTACTTC
CDR3aa: CASSLSGWGSYEQYF
v_gene: TRBV27
abundance: NA
d_gene: NA
j_gene: TRBJ2-7

CDR3nt: TGTGCCAGCAGCCAAGACCAGCGGGGGACCGTCGCAGATACGCAGTATTTT
CDR3aa: CASSQDQRGTVADTQYF
v_gene: TRBV4-2
abundance: NA
d_gene: TRBD2
j_gene: TRBJ2-3

CDR3nt: TGTGCCAGTAGTATTCGCGGGACAGGGGGCGCGAATTCCTACGAGCAGTACTTC
CDR3aa: CASSIRGTGGANSYEQYF
v_gene: TRBV19
abundance: NA
d_gene: TRBD1
j_gene: TRBJ2-7

CDR3nt: TGTGCCAGCAGCTCCAGCGGGAGTAGCGCCTACGAGCAGTACTTC
CDR3aa: CASSSSGSSAYEQYF
v_gene: TRBV7-9
abundance: NA
d_gene: TRBD2
j_gene: TRBJ2-7

CDR3nt: TGTGCCAGCACAGGGGGCCCCGGAGGGGCTTCGAATGAGCAGTTCTTC
CDR3aa: CASTGGPGGASNEQFF
v_gene: TRBV27
abundance: NA
d_gene: TRBD1
j_gene: TRBJ2-1

CDR3nt: TGTGCCAGCAGCTTGGGCGCTAGCGGGAGCTATTACGAGCAGTACTTC
CDR3aa: CASSLGASGSYYEQYF
v_gene: TRBV5-6
abundance: NA
d_gene: TRBD2
j_gene: TRBJ2-7

CDR3nt: TGCGCCACGGATTTGTATGGCTACACCTTC
CDR3aa: CATDLYGYTF
v_gene: TRBV5-1
abundance: NA
d_gene: NA
j_gene: TRBJ1-2

CDR3nt: TGTGCCAGCAGCGTCGGGGGTACCACTGAAGCTTTCTTT
CDR3aa: CASSVGGTTEAFF
v_gene: TRBV9
abundance: NA
d_gene: NA
j_gene: TRBJ1-1

CDR3nt: TGTGCCAGCAGCTTGGACTCAGGCTCCTACGAGCAGTACTTC
CDR3aa: CASSLDSGSYEQYF
v_gene: TRBV5-8
abundance: NA
d_gene: NA
j_gene: TRBJ2-7

CDR3nt: TGTGCCAGCAGCTTAGGACCCTTAGAGACCCAGTACTTC
CDR3aa: CASSLGPLETQYF
v_gene: TRBV7-9
abundance: NA
d_gene: NA
j_gene: TRBJ2-5

CDR3nt: TGTGCCAGCAGTTTAGGTGGATTGAACACTGAAGCTTTCTTT
CDR3aa: CASSLGGLNTEAFF
v_gene: TRBV27
abundance: NA
d_gene: NA
j_gene: TRBJ1-1

CDR3nt: TGCAGCGTTGAAGAAGGTCAGGGCCGACAAGAGACCCAGTACTTC
CDR3aa: CSVEEGQGRQETQYF
v_gene: TRBV29-1
abundance: NA
d_gene: NA
j_gene: TRBJ2-5

CDR3nt: TGTGCCAGCAGCTTAACCGTGGGGGGACTAGGTGCGAATGAGCAGTTCTTC
CDR3aa: CASSLTVGGLGANEQFF
v_gene: TRBV7-2
abundance: NA
d_gene: TRBD2
j_gene: TRBJ2-1

CDR3nt: TGTGCCAGCAGTTTTGAGAGGTATAATTCACCCCTCCACTTT
CDR3aa: CASSFERYNSPLHF
v_gene: TRBV28
abundance: NA
d_gene: NA
j_gene: TRBJ1-6

CDR3nt: TGTGCCAGCAGTTATGGGGGACGGGGTAGCTCCTACGAGCAGTACTTC
CDR3aa: CASSYGGRGSSYEQYF
v_gene: TRBV6-5
abundance: NA
d_gene: NA
j_gene: TRBJ2-7

CDR3nt: TGTGCCAGCAGTGAAGTGGGCCTAGATTACGAGCAGTACTTC
CDR3aa: CASSEVGLDYEQYF
v_gene: TRBV6-1
abundance: few
d_gene: NA
j_gene: TRBJ2-7

CDR3nt: TGTGCCTGGAGTGCTGCTACAGGGGACGAGCAGTACTTC
CDR3aa: CAWSAATGDEQYF
v_gene: TRBV30
abundance: NA
d_gene: TRBD1
j_gene: TRBJ2-7

CDR3nt: TGTGCCAGCAGTGGGGCGTCGGAGACCCAGTACTTC
CDR3aa: CASSGASETQYF
v_gene: TRBV6-5
abundance: NA
d_gene: NA
j_gene: TRBJ2-5

CDR3nt: TGCGCCAGCAGGGGCGGGGGGGCGGATGAGCAGTTCTTC
CDR3aa: CASRGGGADEQFF
v_gene: TRBV4-1
abundance: once
d_gene: TRBD2
j_gene: TRBJ2-1